This T cell receptor (beta chain) was recorded in a study of cytomegalovirus exposure and HLA in healthy donors. The PCR had 60 Vbeta and 13 Jbeta primers. TCRdb's table, derived via immunoSEQ multiplex PCR, lists solely in-frame clones and lacks some. Among about 200,000 clones listed, about three quarters were seen once. Material for sequencing was PBMCs. The clonotype was recovered from a man aged 40-49 years in good health and CMV-seronegative.

Here the CDR3 reads CASSPPGQDYGYTF. CDR3 bases: TGTGCCAGCTCACCACCGGGACAGGACTATGGCTACACCTTC. This chain links TRBV18 with TRBJ1-2, with TRBD1 matching over 8 bases. The CDR3 extends over 14 amino acids. Germline CDR1 reads KGHSH; CDR2 reads LQKENI. V dropped 0 bases and J dropped 3; count of bases not matched to a gene: 0.